The clone carrying this T cell receptor (beta chain) was counted many times. The antigen remains unidentified. These data come from a study of CD8 T cells in ankylosing spondylitis. General study results and limits: Disease-linked clones bore a CD8+ phenotype and were relatively rare in peripheral blood. Disease-linked clones reportedly concentrated significantly in matched ankylosing spondylitis synovial fluid. Ankylosing spondylitis blood appeared to carry a characteristic TCR beta motif of fewer than 10 highly homologous variants. Earlier authors reported some of these motif variants in reactive arthritis synovial fluid and blood.

The length of the CDR3 is 15 residues. From germline, CDR1 is ENHRY and CDR2 SYGVKD. V trimming: 2 bases; J trimming: 3 bases; junction bases outside the gene matches: 5. TCRdb itself ran the 5' RACE reads through MiXCR, one entry per CDR3 protein. Of 200,000 to 250,000 distinct CDR3 sequences detected, about 7% appear once; the ten largest clones hold about 14%. V is TRBV10-3 and J is TRBJ2-5; TRBD2 agrees at 8 bases. The TCR sequence derives from a male donor with ankylosing spondylitis. Sequencing used blood, either unsorted or a sorted T cell fraction (not recorded which). DNA for the CDR3: TGTGCCATCAGTGAGGGCGGGGGGCGAAAAGAGACCCAGTACTTC. Translated: CAISEGGGRKETQYF.